This TCR beta chain emerged from a study of tumor-infiltrating lymphocytes in primary liver carcinoma (dated by TCRdb to about 2017). A note on the overall study: Roughly five patients with histopathologically diagnosed primary liver carcinoma underwent surgical resection in China between 2015 and early 2016. The five patients, three men and two women aged 30 to 69 years, had hepatocellular carcinoma (four) or combined HCC and intrahepatic cholangiocarcinoma (one). The five patients had tumors of stage T1-T3 N0M0, with maximum diameters ranging from about 4.2 to 10 cm. Roughly 3.5 to 8 million productive TCRbeta reads were obtained per sample, and no significant difference in read depth was found between tissue types. For each liver tumor, the study sampled five regions along with adjacent normal tissue and blood, and applied TCRbeta repertoire sequencing, expression microarrays and whole-exome sequencing. A total of 35 or so specimens from 5 patients went through TCRbeta repertoire sequencing, namely 25 tumor regions, 5 adjacent noncancerous liver tissues and 5 peripheral blood samples. Technical replicate repertoires showed high reproducibility, with mean shared-clone rates roughly 0.89 and correlation coefficients above 0.95. Overall results and qualifications from the work: The study included only five patients, and the authors note findings should be validated in a larger study. Pairs of tumor regions showed greater repertoire overlap (mean roughly 36%) than tumor-adjacent pairs (approximately 17%) or tumor-blood pairs (approximately 14%), which is consistent with antigen-driven expansion. Only the TCR beta chain was sequenced, so true repertoire diversity is likely underestimated because unpaired alpha chains were not captured. A significantly larger repertoire fraction was made up by the top 250 clones in tumors than in blood (p = 0.039). Bulk unsorted samples precluded comparing CD4+ and CD8+ T cell repertoires.

Comments on this clonotype: No antigen is known for it. One end of the junction is discordant with germline, which a read error may explain.

TCRbeta-specific cDNA was reverse-transcribed from 500 to 550 ng total RNA using a constant-region primer and ProtoScript II reverse transcriptase. Construction of the TCRbeta libraries relied on three nested rounds of multiplex PCR, following a slightly modified ARM-PCR procedure. Multiplex TRBV1-TRBV30 forward primers and a Cbeta reverse primer were used in the first two PCR rounds, each of which was run for 9 to 11 cycles. Sample barcodes and Illumina adapters were added in a final 25-cycle PCR with Deep VentR polymerase. Before sequencing, amplicons between 200 and 500 bp were purified from gel using a QIAquick gel extraction kit. An Illumina HiSeq 2500 was used to sequence the TCRbeta amplicons with 250-bp paired-end reads. Turning to the authors' computational methods: To recover full CDR3 sequences, reads were quality-trimmed using Trimmomatic v0.33 and paired reads were then merged using FLASH v1.2.11. V, D and J germline segments were assigned to the rearranged TCRbeta sequences using MiGEC v1.2.1b. Clonotype statistics and Shannon-Wiener diversity indices were computed with VDJtools v1.0.0. To cut down on sampling bias, every analysis after diversity analysis relied on just the 250 most abundant clonotypes from each sample. TCRdb cleaned the public reads at Q25 with fastp, built clones with MiXCR and kept in-frame beta chains. Each record represents a unique CDR3 protein, reported with the most common genes and DNA among its rows. The V and J calls were not made by the authors but by TCRdb's processing. This sample gives 190,000 or so distinct CDR3 sequences in total; 65% of them show up just once. The ten most abundant clones make up approximately 6.5% of the sample.

Blood RNA was extracted from unsorted whole blood using TRIzol reagent, and germline DNA was obtained with the DNeasy Blood & Tissue kit. Patients had chronic HBV infection and were treatment-naive at sampling. About 3.6 milliliters of peripheral blood were collected into K2EDTA tubes before surgery. CDR1 is given as SGHAT and CDR2 as FQNNGV, both from the germline V gene. The CDR3 contains 14 residues, cysteine and phenylalanine counted. Left in the record is the CDR3 DNA by itself, 42 bases read in frame from the first base. This clonotype was obtained from a woman aged 55 to 70 with primary liver carcinoma and hepatitis B virus infection. Recombination connected TRBV11-2 to TRBJ2-3, with a weak D call of TRBD1 (6 bases match). Sequenced sample: peripheral blood. The DNA sequence is as follows: TGTGTCAGCAGCTTCACAGGGACCACAGATACGCAGTATTTT. This codes for CVSSFTGTTDTQYF.